Reported below is one T cell receptor (beta chain). Uncontrolled infection, other autoimmune disease, pregnancy or lactation disqualified patients from enrolment. This sample is drawn from a study of T cells in Graves' hyperthyroidism and ophthalmopathy. TCR beta CDR3 region amplification was performed from RNA transcripts. HTBI primers drove first-round RT-PCR of the TCR CDR3. A single record per CDR3 protein comes from TCRdb applying MiXCR to the multiplex PCR reads. Among 500,000 to 650,000 distinct CDR3 sequences, more than 12% were seen once, and the ten largest hold around 13%. This CDR3 comprises 20 residues. V gave up 7 bases and J gave up 2 bases; unmatched junction bases: 25. The germline CDR1 and CDR2 sequences are MNHEY and SVGEGT.

This TCR was sampled from a woman in her 50s with Graves' ophthalmopathy. The sequencing input was blood. The rearrangement links TRBV6-2 or TRBV6-3 to TRBJ2-7; 8 bases agree with TRBD2. CDR3 in amino acids: CASIQSRGWTGTRSPYEQYF. For the CDR3, the DNA is TGTGCCAGCATCCAAAGTAGGGGCTGGACCGGGACTAGGTCCCCCTACGAGCAGTACTTC.